Below are 8 T cell receptor beta chains sequenced from a single sample in a study of blood T cell repertoires in COVID-19. Clones were sequenced by immunoSEQ multiplex PCR, and TCRdb holds only the in-frame ones, with some missing. The table records around 270,000 clones, approximately 88% of them present only once. The source material was PBMCs or T cells enriched from blood (not recorded which). The receptor source for this set is a woman aged 40 to 49 who had been exposed to COVID-19.

V is TRBV7-2 and J is TRBJ1-6; 8 bases fit TRBD1. The CDR3 is 17 amino acids. Trimming at V came to 5 bases and at J to 1 base, leaving 7 bases not matched to a gene. Germline CDR1 and CDR2: SGHTA and FQGNSA. The CDR3 coding sequence is TGTGCCAGCAGCCTAGGACAGGGTGGATCCTATAATTCACCCCTCCACTTT. Its protein is CASSLGQGGSYNSPLHF.

In nucleotides, the CDR3 is TGTGCCAGCAGTTTAACAGCCACTGAAGCTTTCTTT. This encodes CASSLTATEAFF. The chain couples TRBV12-3 or TRBV12-4 to TRBJ1-1; D is unresolved. Trimming stripped 2 bases from V and 4 bases from J, with 5 bases between. The CDR3 is 12 amino acids.

This chain joins TRBV11-3 and TRBJ2-3, with TRBD2 matching over 10 bases. The germline V gene encodes CDR1 SGHNT and CDR2 YENEEA. V gave up 5 bases and J gave up 1 base; unmatched junction bases: 3. CDR3 size: 15 residues. Here the CDR3 DNA reads TGTGCCAGCAGCGCTGGACTAGCGGGCACAGATACGCAGTATTTT. This encodes CASSAGLAGTDTQYF.

CDR3 nucleotide sequence: TGTGCCAGCAGTTACTCCTATGAGGGAAATCAGCCCCAGCATTTT. Its translation is CASSYSYEGNQPQHF. The chain employs TRBV6-5 and TRBJ1-5; D unclear. This CDR3 has 15 amino acids. Looked up from germline, CDR1 is MNHEY and CDR2 is SVGAGI. The V end was cut by 0 bases, the J end by 4 bases, with 10 bases between.

About this clone itself: The same CDR3 can be traced to other DNA sequences in this sample. The chain has TRBV2 and TRBJ1-2; D is possibly TRBD1 (5 bases). Germline V gene lookup returns CDR1 SNHLY and CDR2 FYNNEI. The CDR3 totals 12 residues. The V end lost 4 bases, the J end lost 4 bases, and 7 bases lay between the germline ends. The CDR3 nucleotides are TGTGCCAGCAGTGGGCAGGGCTATGGCTACACCTTC. As protein: CASSGQGYGYTF.

The rearrangement joins TRBV4-2 to TRBJ2-4, with D possibly being TRBD1 (6 bases). Trimming left V 4 bases short and J 2 bases short, with 12 bases between. The CDR3 covers 15 residues. CDR1 and CDR2 (germline): LGHNA, YNFKEQ. DNA for the CDR3: TGTGCCAGCAGCCGAAGGGGGACGACCAAAAACATTCAGTACTTC. This translates into CASSRRGTTKNIQYF.

The gene calls are TRBV6-5 and TRBJ2-7; 7 bases agree with TRBD2. The CDR3 length is 15 residues. CDR1 is MNHEY and CDR2 is SVGAGI in the germline V gene. V lost 0 bases and J lost 3; bases outside the gene matches: 5. The CDR3 is CASSYSGGSGYEQYV. The CDR3 DNA reads TGTGCCAGCAGTTACTCAGGCGGGAGTGGCTACGAGCAGTACGTC.

The gene calls are TRBV5-4 and TRBJ2-7; TRBD2 matches at 14 bases. V lost 5 bases, J lost 3 bases, and 4 bases stayed unmatched. In germline, CDR1 is SGHNT, CDR2 YYREEE (reference sequence). The CDR3 is made up of 15 amino acids. The CDR3 loop is CASSRGTSGSYEQYV. As DNA, the CDR3 is TGTGCCAGCAGTCGCGGGACTAGCGGGAGCTACGAGCAGTACGTC.